The 21 T cell receptor beta chains below come from one sample, sequenced in a study of cytomegalovirus exposure and HLA in healthy donors. Use of 60 Vbeta and 13 Jbeta primers characterized the PCR. Assay used: immunoSEQ multiplex PCR; TCRdb lists only in-frame clones, some missing. The data show 120,000 to 150,000 clones, roughly 80% seen once. The sequenced sample consisted of PBMCs. Source of these receptors: a woman in her forties in good health and CMV-seropositive.

J is TRBJ2-5 and V is TRBV13; D gene uncertain. There are 15 residues in the CDR3. Germline V gene data show CDR1 as PRHDT and CDR2 as FYEKMQ (reference sequence). The V end was cut by 4 bases, the J end by 3 bases, with 15 bases between. The CDR3 nucleotides read TGTGCCAGCAGCTCGTCAGATAGCAGAAAAGAGACCCAGTACTTC. Translation: CASSSSDSRKETQYF.

Details on this clone: Just one base apart from a much larger clone, this may be a read error. Other DNA sequences from this sample encode an identical CDR3 as well. V usage is TRBV5-4 and J usage is TRBJ2-2; D uncertain. Germline CDR1 is SGHNT and CDR2 is YYREEE (reference sequence). The V and J ends lost 0 bases and 0 bases respectively, with 6 bases between them. The CDR3 consists of 15 residues. CDR3: CASSLAGANTGELFF. For the CDR3, the DNA is TGTGCCAGCAGCTTGGCGGGTGCGAACACCGGGGAGCTGTTTTTT.

The table lists this clone with a few counts. The CDR3 protein is CASTLSGGADEQYF. DNA of the CDR3: TGTGCCAGCACCCTTAGCGGGGGGGCCGACGAGCAGTACTTC. The V and J genes are TRBV7-6 and TRBJ2-7; TRBD2 matches at 11 bases. J gave up 5 bases and V 7 bases, and 7 bases lay outside the gene matches. The germline gives CDR1 SGHVS, CDR2 FNYEAQ. This CDR3 region has 14 residues.

A few counts support this clone. At the DNA level, this CDR3 is encoded by other sequences in the same sample as well. This chain links TRBV10-3 with TRBJ2-3; TRBD1 is a possible D gene (6 bases). The length of the CDR3 is 15 residues. Per germline, CDR1 ENHRY and CDR2 SYGVKD. The ends were cut back, 7 bases at V and 0 bases at J, with 14 bases in the middle. The CDR3 loop is CAITQTGSSTDTQYF. The DNA for the CDR3 is TGTGCCATCACTCAGACAGGATCTAGCACAGATACGCAGTATTTT.

This clone has just one count. The gene calls are TRBV27 and TRBJ2-1; 8 bases line up with TRBD2. CDR3 length equals 14 residues. Germline V lookup: CDR1 MNHEY, CDR2 SMNVEV (reference sequence). Unmatched junction bases numbered 8, after V lost 10 bases and J lost 3 bases. CDR3 DNA: TGTGCCACCCGTCCAAGCGGGAGCTACAATGAGCAGTTCTTC. It is translated as CATRPSGSYNEQFF.

This clone was observed a few times. The gene calls are TRBV27 and TRBJ2-7; 8 bases line up with TRBD1. Unmatched junction bases numbered 9, after V lost 7 bases and J lost 1 base. Germline V gene data show CDR1 as MNHEY and CDR2 as SMNVEV (reference sequence). The CDR3 is 15 amino acids. CDR3 region: CASTSRTGPSYEQYF. In nucleotides, the CDR3 is TGTGCCAGCACCTCAAGGACAGGGCCATCCTACGAGCAGTACTTC.

This chain joins TRBV28 and TRBJ1-6; D unclear. CDR1 and CDR2 (germline): MDHEN, SYDVKM. CDR3 size: 15 residues. V was clipped by 2 bases and J by 7 bases, with 12 bases between them. CDR3 protein: CASSLELVRNSPLHF. The DNA for the CDR3 is TGTGCCAGCAGTTTAGAGCTAGTTCGGAATTCACCCCTCCACTTT. The variable domain in full, completed from reference TRBV28 and TRBJ1-6, reads DVKVTQSSRYLVKRTGEKVFLECVQDMDHENMFWYRQDPGLGLRLIYFSYDVKMKEKGDIPEGYSVSREKKERFSLILESASTNQTSMYLCASSLELVRNSPLHFGNGTRLTVT.

The chain joins TRBV2 to TRBJ2-6; D is ambiguous. The CDR3 has 17 residues. Germline V gene sequence: CDR1 SNHLY, CDR2 FYNNEI. V was pared by 7 bases and J by 0 bases, with 16 bases between. This CDR3 is CASTQASPYSGANVLTF. The CDR3 nucleotides are TGTGCCAGCACCCAGGCCTCCCCTTACTCTGGGGCCAACGTCCTGACTTTC.

This chain uses TRBV4-3 with TRBJ2-2; D is possibly TRBD2 (5 bases). The CDR3 runs to 15 residues. Germline CDR1 is LGHNA and CDR2 is YSLEER. Trimming pared 0 bases from V and 4 bases from J, leaving 9 bases between. The CDR3 region has the DNA TGCGCCAGCAGCCAAGATCCCGGGATCACCGGGGAGCTGTTTTTT. Its translation: CASSQDPGITGELFF.

The chain combines TRBV5-8 with TRBJ2-1, with D perhaps TRBD2 (6 bases). The ends were cut back, 5 bases at V and 0 bases at J, with 12 bases in the middle. This CDR3 contains 15 residues. Germline V lookup: CDR1 SGHTS, CDR2 YDEGEE. CDR3 amino acids: CASRGGVSSYNEQFF. CDR3 coding DNA: TGTGCCAGCAGAGGCGGGGTATCCTCCTACAATGAGCAGTTCTTC.

The J gene is TRBJ2-7, the V gene TRBV4-3; D may be TRBD1 (6 bases). Trimming pared 0 bases from V and 1 base from J, leaving 13 bases between. This CDR3 region has 16 residues. Per the germline V gene, CDR1 is LGHNA and CDR2 is YSLEER. For the CDR3, the DNA is TGCGCCAGCAGCCAAGAGTGGGCAGGGACATCCTACGAGCAGTACTTC. Protein sequence: CASSQEWAGTSYEQYF.

The V gene is TRBV5-4, the J gene TRBJ2-5; 7 bases are shared with TRBD1. The CDR3 is made up of 14 amino acids. Per germline, CDR1 SGHNT and CDR2 YYREEE (reference sequence). After removal of 2 bases from V and 3 bases from J, the junction contained 4 bases not matched to a gene. CDR3 amino acids: CASSLGGNEETQYF. CDR3 bases: TGTGCCAGCAGCTTAGGGGGCAACGAAGAGACCCAGTACTTC.

The chain uses TRBV6-1 and TRBJ1-5, with TRBD1 as a possible D gene (5 bases). Germline V CDR1 and CDR2: MNHNS, SASEGT. The CDR3 totals 15 residues. With 3 bases removed from V and 7 bases from J, the gap between germline ends came to 16 bases. CDR3 DNA sequence: TGTGCCAGCAGTGATTCCCGCCAGGGAAGCCAGCCCCAGCATTTT. Translated, it gives CASSDSRQGSQPQHF.

V and J are TRBV6-5 and TRBJ2-3; TRBD2 is a possible D gene (6 bases). Germline CDR1 and CDR2: MNHEY and SVGAGI. The V and J ends lost 5 bases and 8 bases respectively, with 8 bases between them. The CDR3 sequence is 11 residues long. The CDR3 protein is CASSLGGTQYF. The CDR3 DNA reads as TGTGCCAGCAGTCTCGGGGGTACGCAGTATTTT.

The chain recombines TRBV7-2 with TRBJ1-4; possibly TRBD1 for D (6 bases). The ends were cut back, 5 bases at V and 5 bases at J, with 12 bases in the middle. CDR3 length equals 14 residues. From germline, CDR1 is SGHTA and CDR2 FQGNSA. CDR3 sequence: CASSKQGQNEKLFF. DNA of the CDR3: TGTGCCAGCAGCAAACAGGGTCAGAATGAAAAACTGTTTTTT. Together with reference TRBV7-2 and TRBJ1-4, the CDR3 gives the full variable domain: GAGVSQSPSNKVTEKGKDVELRCDPISGHTALYWYRQSLGQGLEFLIYFQGNSAPDKSGLPSDRFSAERTGGSVSTLTIQRTQQEDSAVYLCASSKQGQNEKLFFGSGTQLSVL.

CDR3 protein: CASSSIRLADSYEQYF. The CDR3, as DNA: TGTGCCAGCAGTTCTATCAGACTAGCGGATTCCTACGAGCAGTACTTC. The chain uses TRBV28 and TRBJ2-7, with 9 positions matching TRBD2. The ends lost 4 bases at V and 1 base at J; junction bases unmatched: 8. Germline V gene sequence: CDR1 MDHEN, CDR2 SYDVKM. The CDR3 consists of 16 residues.

The V and J genes are TRBV5-1 and TRBJ1-2; 10 bases fit TRBD1. The J segment lost 6 bases and the V segment lost 4 bases, leaving 6 bases of the junction unmatched. CDR3 length equals 14 residues. The germline V gene has CDR1 SGHRS and CDR2 YFSETQ. The CDR3 DNA sequence: TGCGCCAGCAGCCCCCGGACAGGGGGGGATGGCTACACCTTC. Its translation: CASSPRTGGDGYTF.

The gene calls are TRBV7-3 and TRBJ2-2; the match to TRBD2 covers 7 bases. The CDR3 covers 12 residues. Germline V gene data show CDR1 as SGHTA and CDR2 as FQGTGA. V was pared by 5 bases and J by 8 bases, with 2 bases of the junction left unmatched. CDR3 loop: CASSEAGGELFF. The CDR3 DNA reads as TGTGCCAGCAGCGAAGCGGGGGGGGAGCTGTTTTTT.

The gene calls are TRBV7-2 and TRBJ1-1; D call uncertain. The CDR3 is 13 amino acids. CDR1 SGHTA and CDR2 FQGNSA come from the germline V gene. V shed 5 bases and J shed 4 bases, with 11 bases lying between them. CDR3: CASSPWRATEAFF. The CDR3, as DNA: TGTGCCAGCAGCCCTTGGAGGGCCACTGAAGCTTTCTTT.

This rearrangement joins TRBV5-1 to TRBJ2-2, with 10 bases matching TRBD2. This CDR3 has 18 residues. Looked up from germline, CDR1 is SGHRS and CDR2 is YFSETQ. V lost 1 base to trimming and J lost 0 bases; unmatched junction nucleotides: 6. In DNA form, the CDR3 reads TGCGCCAGCAGCTTGAGGCCTAGCGGGGGAACGAACACCGGGGAGCTGTTTTTT. Translation gives CASSLRPSGGTNTGELFF.

The V call is TRBV18, the J call TRBJ1-5; the D gene is possibly TRBD1 (5 bases). V gave up 2 bases and J gave up 0 bases, with 14 bases separating them. Germline V CDR1 and CDR2: KGHSH, LQKENI. This CDR3 has 17 residues. The CDR3: CASSPSGSGISNQPQHF. CDR3 nucleotides: TGTGCCAGCTCACCATCCGGGTCAGGGATTAGCAATCAGCCCCAGCATTTT.